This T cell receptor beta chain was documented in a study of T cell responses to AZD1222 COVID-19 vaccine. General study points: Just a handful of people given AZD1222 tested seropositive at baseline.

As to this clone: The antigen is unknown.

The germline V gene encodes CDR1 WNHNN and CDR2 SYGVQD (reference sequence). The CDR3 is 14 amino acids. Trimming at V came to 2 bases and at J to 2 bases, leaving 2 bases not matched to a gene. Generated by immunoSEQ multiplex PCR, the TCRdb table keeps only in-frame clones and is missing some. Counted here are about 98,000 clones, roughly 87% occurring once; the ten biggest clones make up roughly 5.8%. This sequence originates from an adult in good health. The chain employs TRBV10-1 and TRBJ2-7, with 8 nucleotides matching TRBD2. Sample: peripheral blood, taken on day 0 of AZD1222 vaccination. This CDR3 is CASSEGSGTYEQYF. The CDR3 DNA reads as TGCGCCAGCAGTGAGGGTAGCGGGACCTACGAGCAGTACTTC.